This T cell receptor beta chain was obtained from a study of vaccination effects on CD4 cells after COVID-19. Study-wide points: Healthy vaccine recipients' vaccine-induced clones were almost all SARS-CoV-2 mono-reactive. Marked clonal contraction was seen in infection- and vaccine-induced clones late after vaccination.

Per the germline V gene, CDR1 is SGDLS and CDR2 is YYNGEE. V shed 0 bases and J shed 2 bases, with 13 bases lying between them. The CDR3 has 16 amino acids. Using viral peptide pools, the ViraFEST assay grew out antigen-specific CD4+ T cells prior to sequencing. Culture lasted about ten days before CD4+ T cell isolation. Each vaccine recipient was nucleocapsid antibody negative and had no prior SARS-CoV-2 infection. Each well held some 2 million PBMC cultured with around 9.4 ug/ml peptides and about 9.7 IU/ml IL-2. As regards this clone: Its target is not known.

Generated by immunoSEQ multiplex PCR, the TCRdb table keeps only in-frame clones and is missing some. The sample carries tens of thousands of clones, roughly 78% recorded once. The sequence was obtained from a human donor who received a COVID-19 vaccine. The specimen comprised CD4+ T cells from PBMCs cultured with HCoV-OC43 spike peptides, sampled before COVID-19 vaccination. Noted subset: HCoV-OC43 spike overlapping peptide pool stimulation. The chain recombines TRBV9 with TRBJ2-3, with a weak D call TRBD2 (6 bases). CDR3 DNA sequence: TGTGCCAGCAGCGTAGTTGCGGGGAGACCCACAGATACGCAGTATTTT. Translation gives CASSVVAGRPTDTQYF.